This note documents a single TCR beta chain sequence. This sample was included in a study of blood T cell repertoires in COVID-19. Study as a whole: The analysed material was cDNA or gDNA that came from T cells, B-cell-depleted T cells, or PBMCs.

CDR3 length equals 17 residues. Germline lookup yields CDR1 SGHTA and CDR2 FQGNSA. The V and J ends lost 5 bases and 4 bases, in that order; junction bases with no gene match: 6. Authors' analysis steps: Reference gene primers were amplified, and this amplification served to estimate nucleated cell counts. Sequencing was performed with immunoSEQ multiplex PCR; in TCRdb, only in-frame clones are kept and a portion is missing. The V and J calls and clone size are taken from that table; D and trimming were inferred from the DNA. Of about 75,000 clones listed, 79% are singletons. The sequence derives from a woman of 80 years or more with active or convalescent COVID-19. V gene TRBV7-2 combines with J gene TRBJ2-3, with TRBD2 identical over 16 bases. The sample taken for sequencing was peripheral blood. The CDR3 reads CASSRGTSGGASDTQYF. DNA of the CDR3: TGTGCCAGCAGCAGAGGGACTAGCGGGGGGGCTTCAGATACGCAGTATTTT.